The 30 T cell receptor beta chains reported below all come from one sample, sequenced in a study of molecular identifiers for immune sequencing clone quantification. A single record per CDR3 protein comes from TCRdb applying MiXCR to the PCR reads. Counted here are more than 250,000 distinct CDR3 sequences, about a fifth occurring once; the ten biggest clones make up approximately 0.8%. Input material: naive CD8+ T cells from blood, with Jurkat cell RNA spiked in. Regarding subset: FACS-sorted CD8+CD4-CCR7+CD45RA+ naive T cells. The source is a human donor in good health. Some libraries in this study had Jurkat cell RNA spiked in.

Comments on this clonotype: This may come from a read error, since a much larger clone is one base off. The chain combines TRBV7-9 with TRBJ2-2, with D uncertain. The ends were cut back, 5 bases at V and 6 bases at J, with 10 bases in the middle. CDR3 length: 13 amino acids. Germline V gene sequence: CDR1 SEHNR, CDR2 FQNEAQ (reference sequence). In DNA form, the CDR3 reads TGTGCCAGCAGCCCCGCTTTGCCCGGGGAGCTGTTTTTT. Its protein is CASSPALPGELFF.

This clonotype came up a few times. The chain carries TRBV19 and TRBJ2-1, with TRBD2 matching over 15 bases. Germline loops: CDR1 LNHDA, CDR2 SQIVND (reference sequence). The V gene end was trimmed by 6 bases and the J gene end by 7 bases; junction bases not matched to a gene: 19. This CDR3 contains 20 residues. CDR3 in amino acids: CASSLYLGLAGGASGNEQFF. In nucleotides, the CDR3 is TGTGCCAGTAGCCTCTACCTCGGACTAGCGGGAGGGGCTTCTGGGAATGAGCAGTTCTTC.

At least ten counts were recorded for this clonotype. The chain carries TRBV19 and TRBJ1-1; TRBD1 aligns across 9 bases. The V gene's germline CDR1 is LNHDA and CDR2 SQIVND (reference sequence). This CDR3 has 15 residues. J was trimmed by 2 bases and V by 7 bases; bases with no gene match: 8. CDR3 in DNA: TGTGCCAGTATCGCGACAGGGGGTGCAAACACTGAAGCTTTCTTT. This encodes CASIATGGANTEAFF.

This clonotype was counted only a few times. The rearrangement uses TRBV14 and TRBJ2-2, with D perhaps matching TRBD2 (6 bases). V shed 3 bases and J shed 4 bases, with 15 bases lying between them. The germline V gene has CDR1 SGHDN and CDR2 FVKESK. There are 16 residues in the CDR3. The CDR3 coding sequence is TGTGCCAGCAGCCACCTTCTCGGGACTCGCACCGGGGAGCTGTTTTTT. As protein: CASSHLLGTRTGELFF.

Points on this clonotype: Possible read error: a much larger clone is one base away. CDR3 sequence (DNA): TGTGCCGGCAGCTTCACCGGGACAGAAGACGCCTACGAGCAGTACTTC. It encodes CAGSFTGTEDAYEQYF. The chain has TRBV7-9 and TRBJ2-7; 7 nucleotides match TRBD1. Per germline, CDR1 SEHNR and CDR2 FQNEAQ (reference sequence). The CDR3 spans 16 residues.

This clonotype was recorded many times. The CDR3 sequence: CASTAHQGTSGSNGNEQFF. CDR3 coding DNA: TGTGCCAGCACTGCCCACCAGGGGACTAGCGGGAGTAACGGCAATGAGCAGTTCTTC. The J gene is TRBJ2-1, the V gene TRBV6-5, with 14 nucleotides matching TRBD2. CDR1 is MNHEY and CDR2 is SVGAGI in the germline V gene. J was trimmed by 6 bases and V by 7 bases; bases with no gene match: 17. The CDR3 is 19 residues long.

A word on this clonotype: Germline and junction disagree at one end, which may indicate a read error. V and J are TRBV6-5 and TRBJ2-2; D is ambiguous. Looked up from germline, CDR1 is MNHEY and CDR2 is SVGAGI. This CDR3 has 18 residues. For the CDR3, the DNA is TGTGCCGGCAGTTACGGCTTGGCTTTTGCAGAAAACACCGGGGAGCTGTTTTTT. This codes for CAGSYGLAFAENTGELFF.

This clonotype showed up many times. The chain is built from TRBV3-1 and TRBJ1-2; D unclear. The ends were cut back, 1 base at V and 8 bases at J, with 17 bases in the middle. Germline assignment: CDR1 LGHDT and CDR2 YNNKEL (reference sequence). This CDR3 is 15 amino acids long. CDR3 DNA: TGTGCCAGCAGCCAAGGCACTCTCCCAATTGGGGGCTACACCTTC. Translating gives CASSQGTLPIGGYTF.

This clonotype was detected only a few times. This chain joins TRBV4-3 and TRBJ2-1; no reliable D call. This CDR3 is 12 amino acids long. With 0 bases removed from V and 12 bases from J, the gap between germline ends came to 9 bases. From germline, CDR1 is LGHNA and CDR2 YSLEER. CDR3 coding DNA: TGCGCCAGCAGCCAAGACCCCAAAAGGCAGTTCTTC. This gives the protein CASSQDPKRQFF.

This clonotype was counted ten times or more. The chain recombines TRBV7-9 with TRBJ2-3; TRBD1 matches at 7 bases. V dropped 5 bases and J dropped 2; count of bases not matched to a gene: 4. Germline V gene sequence: CDR1 SEHNR, CDR2 FQNEAQ (reference sequence). The CDR3 is 14 amino acids. The CDR3 reads CASSPDRYTDTQYF. In DNA, the CDR3 is TGTGCCAGCAGCCCGGACAGGTACACAGATACGCAGTATTTT.

The chain uses TRBV20-1 and TRBJ2-3; D uncertain. Germline V gene sequence: CDR1 DFQATT, CDR2 SNEGSKA (reference sequence). There are 16 residues in the CDR3. The V end was cut by 7 bases, the J end by 0 bases, with 20 bases between. CDR3: CSGPPHGLFSTDTQYF. The DNA for the CDR3 is TGCAGTGGGCCCCCCCATGGCCTTTTTAGCACAGATACGCAGTATTTT.

Of note for this clonotype: This could be a read error, since a much larger clone is one nucleotide away. The chain uses TRBV6-1 and TRBJ2-7; tentative D call: TRBD2 (6 bases). The CDR3 extends over 13 amino acids. Germline values: CDR1 MNHNS, CDR2 SASEGT. The CDR3 bases are TGTGCCAGCGGGCTTGCGGGGACCTACGAGCGGTACTTC. Its translation: CASGLAGTYERYF.

This clonotype appeared a few times. The rearrangement joins TRBV5-8 to TRBJ1-1, with unresolved D. V dropped 0 bases and J dropped 7 bases, with 16 bases sitting between them. Germline V gives CDR1 SGHTS, CDR2 YDEGEE. The CDR3 is 15 residues long. This chain's CDR3 is CASSLVLLTYVEAFF. CDR3 bases: TGTGCCAGCAGCTTGGTCCTTCTGACCTACGTTGAAGCTTTCTTT.

V is TRBV11-2 and J is TRBJ1-5; D ambiguous. The V gene lost 6 bases and the J gene lost 6 bases, with 12 bases spanning the gap. This CDR3 contains 13 residues. Germline CDR1 and CDR2: SGHAT and FQNNGV. The CDR3 nucleotides read TGTGCCAGCAGTCCCGGCGCGGGTCAGCCCCAGCATTTT. Its protein product is CASSPGAGQPQHF.

Many counts were recorded for this clonotype. V usage is TRBV20-1 and J usage is TRBJ2-6; D uncertain. The CDR3 is made up of 13 amino acids. Germline values: CDR1 DFQATT, CDR2 SNEGSKA (reference sequence). V was trimmed by 3 bases and J by 0 bases, leaving 3 bases between them. In nucleotides, the CDR3 is TGCAGTGCTAGGCACTCTGGGGCCAACGTCCTGACTTTC. Translated: CSARHSGANVLTF.

The V and J genes are TRBV27 and TRBJ2-7, with 10 bases lining up with TRBD1. The junction had 6 bases not matched to a gene; V was cut back by 6 bases and J by 1 base. Germline CDR1 is MNHEY and CDR2 is SMNVEV (reference sequence). The CDR3 runs to 15 residues. The CDR3: CASSLTGQGSYEQYF. In DNA form, the CDR3 reads TGTGCCAGCAGCTTGACGGGACAGGGGTCCTACGAGCAGTACTTC.

The rearrangement uses TRBV19 and TRBJ1-5, with 8 nucleotides matching TRBD1. This CDR3 is 13 amino acids long. CDR1 and CDR2 from the germline V gene are LNHDA and SQIVND (reference sequence). The trim removed 9 bases at V and 3 bases at J, leaving 4 bases unmatched. The CDR3 here is CASGQGSNQPQHF. The CDR3, as DNA: TGTGCCAGCGGACAGGGCTCCAATCAGCCCCAGCATTTT.

With respect to this clonotype: A much larger clone differs from this one at a single base, so this may be a read error. V is TRBV12-3 or TRBV12-4 and J is TRBJ1-6, with D perhaps TRBD1 (6 bases). CDR3 length: 14 residues. This CDR3 is CAGSPGGRGSPLHF. The CDR3 DNA reads as TGTGCCGGCAGCCCGGGCGGCAGGGGTTCACCCCTCCACTTT.

This clonotype has ten or more counts. This sequence joins TRBV7-9 and TRBJ2-2; D is ambiguous. The CDR3 contains 12 residues. The germline V and J ends were trimmed by 6 bases and 6 bases, with 8 bases remaining between them. The germline V gene encodes CDR1 SEHNR and CDR2 FQNEAQ (reference sequence). The CDR3 DNA sequence: TGTGCCAGCAGATATGGACCCGGGGAGCTGTTTTTT. As protein: CASRYGPGELFF.

V is TRBV27 and J is TRBJ1-1; D remains ambiguous. The CDR3 extends over 13 amino acids. V shed 9 bases and J shed 3 bases, with 14 bases lying between them. CDR1 and CDR2 (germline): MNHEY, SMNVEV (reference sequence). The CDR3 spells CASKVGGYTEAFF. The CDR3 DNA follows: TGTGCCAGTAAGGTGGGCGGATACACTGAAGCTTTCTTT.

This clonotype was counted many times. CDR3 sequence reads: CSVAAGTSGYNEQFF. Here the CDR3 DNA reads TGCAGCGTAGCCGCGGGAACTAGCGGCTACAATGAGCAGTTCTTC. The chain has TRBV29-1 and TRBJ2-1; 8 bases match TRBD2. Germline V gene data show CDR1 as SQVTM and CDR2 as ANQGSEA. The J segment lost 3 bases and the V segment lost 6 bases, leaving 10 bases of the junction unmatched. There are 15 residues in the CDR3.

This clonotype came up many times. The chain is built from TRBV7-9 and TRBJ2-1, with 8 bases lining up with TRBD2. With 4 bases clipped from V and 8 bases from J, the junction kept 7 bases outside the gene matches. Germline V gene lookup returns CDR1 SEHNR and CDR2 FQNEAQ (reference sequence). The CDR3 spans 14 residues. The CDR3 DNA follows: TGTGCCAGCAGCTCCGGACTAGCCCTCGATGAGCAGTTCTTC. Protein sequence: CASSSGLALDEQFF.

In this sample, this clonotype turned up many times. This sequence joins TRBV30 and TRBJ1-5, with unresolved D. The V gene lost 0 bases and the J gene lost 1 base, with 13 bases spanning the gap. CDR1 GTSNPN and CDR2 SVGIG come from the germline V gene (reference sequence). The CDR3 has 16 residues. For the CDR3, the DNA is TGTGCCTGGAGTGTACAAACGGGTTGGAGCAATCAGCCCCAGCATTTT. The encoded protein is CAWSVQTGWSNQPQHF.

At least ten counts were recorded for this clonotype. V and J are TRBV6-8 and TRBJ2-1, with D tentatively TRBD1 or TRBD2 (5 bases each). Germline V lookup: CDR1 MNHGY, CDR2 SAAAGT. V was shortened by 4 bases and J by 6 bases, with 13 bases between the two germline ends. This CDR3 is 14 amino acids long. CDR3 DNA sequence: TGTGCCAGCAGTTTGTCCAGGGCGGGCAATGAGCAGTTCTTC. Translating it yields CASSLSRAGNEQFF.

The chain employs TRBV2 and TRBJ2-7; tentatively, D is TRBD1 or TRBD2 (5 bases each). CDR1 is SNHLY and CDR2 is FYNNEI in the germline V gene. This CDR3 is 15 amino acids long. V shed 6 bases and J shed 7 bases, with 22 bases lying between them. The CDR3 DNA reads as TGTGCCAGCAGCGGGAACTCAGGGTCCCCGTGGGAGCAGTACTTC. Translating gives CASSGNSGSPWEQYF.

Regarding this clonotype: This may come from a read error, since a much larger clone is one base off. The genes are TRBV27 and TRBJ2-2; 7 bases align to TRBD1. The length of the CDR3 is 16 residues. The germline V gene encodes CDR1 MNHEY and CDR2 SMNVEV (reference sequence). The CDR3 region has the DNA TGTGCCAGCAGTTCCAACCTACAGGGGAACACCAGGGAGCTGTTTTTT. Amino acid sequence: CASSSNLQGNTRELFF.

Comments on this clonotype: It is likely a read error, because the conserved phenylalanine at the end of the CDR3 is missing. The chain carries TRBV27 and TRBJ1-5, with D tentatively TRBD1 (5 bases). The germline V gene has CDR1 MNHEY and CDR2 SMNVEV (reference sequence). V shed 0 bases and J shed 2 bases, with 11 bases lying between them. This CDR3 has 16 amino acids. The CDR3 loop reads CASSLSGDGGNQPQHS. CDR3 in DNA: TGTGCCAGCAGTTTATCCGGGGACGGCGGCAATCAGCCCCAGCATTCT.

Concerning this clonotype: A much larger clone sits a single nucleotide away, making a read error possible. The V gene is TRBV12-3 or TRBV12-4, the J gene TRBJ1-6, with D unclear. Trimming took off 8 bases at V and 4 bases at J, with 9 bases between the two ends. The CDR3 covers 13 residues. CDR3 in DNA: TGTGCCAGCGCTGAGAGTTATAATTCACCCCTCCACTTT. This translates into CASAESYNSPLHF.

This clonotype has ten or more counts. This chain uses TRBV27 with TRBJ2-7; no clear D. CDR1 is MNHEY, CDR2 SMNVEV, per germline (reference sequence). The CDR3 has 13 residues. V dropped 8 bases and J dropped 3 bases, with 14 bases sitting between them. DNA of the CDR3: TGTGCCAGCGGATTAGGACCAGTCTACGAGCAGTACTTC. Encoded protein: CASGLGPVYEQYF.

This clonotype occurred many times. The chain employs TRBV7-9 and TRBJ2-5, with no clear D. CDR1 SEHNR and CDR2 FQNEAQ come from the germline V gene (reference sequence). The CDR3 consists of 12 residues. V gave up 5 bases and J gave up 1 base, with 5 bases separating them. The CDR3 DNA reads as TGTGCCAGCAGCCTTATCCAAGAGACCCAGTACTTC. The encoded protein is CASSLIQETQYF.